What follows are 5 T cell receptor beta chains derived from one specimen sequenced in a study of blood T cell repertoires in COVID-19. Clones were read by immunoSEQ multiplex PCR, and TCRdb kept only the in-frame ones, dropping some. The table has 120,000 to 150,000 clones, about 89% seen once; the top ten hold 37%. The sequencing sample was made of peripheral blood. These receptors were obtained from a man in his forties or fifties who had recovered from COVID-19.

The chain joins TRBV19 to TRBJ1-1, with D hard to call. Germline CDR1 LNHDA, CDR2 SQIVND (reference sequence). Trimming pared 5 bases from V and 4 bases from J, leaving 20 bases between. The CDR3 extends over 16 amino acids. CDR3 bases: TGTGCCAGTAGTTCGGTCGCTAACTCAATTCCCACTGAAGCTTTCTTT. Residues: CASSSVANSIPTEAFF.

This chain uses TRBV5-6 with TRBJ1-1, with 9 bases lining up with TRBD1. After removal of 1 base from V and 3 bases from J, the junction contained 4 bases not matched to a gene. The germline gives CDR1 SGHDT, CDR2 YYEEEE. The CDR3 consists of 15 residues. The CDR3 DNA sequence: TGTGCCAGCAGCTTGACAGGGGGCGTAGACACTGAAGCTTTCTTT. Translating gives CASSLTGGVDTEAFF.

This clone has just a few counts. The chain couples TRBV5-1 to TRBJ1-6; possibly TRBD1 for D (6 bases). The CDR3 has 17 residues. Trimming took off 0 bases at V and 7 bases at J, with 17 bases between the two ends. Germline V gene sequence: CDR1 SGHRS, CDR2 YFSETQ. The CDR3, as DNA: TGCGCCAGCAGCTTGGGTCTAGGACAGTTTTCCAATTCACCCCTCCACTTT. Translating gives CASSLGLGQFSNSPLHF. The variable domain in full, with the rest retrieved from reference TRBV5-1 and TRBJ1-6, is KAGVTQTPRYLIKTRGQQVTLSCSPISGHRSVSWYQQTPGQGLQFLFEYFSETQRNKGNFPGRFSGRQFSNSRSEMNVSTLELGDSALYLCASSLGLGQFSNSPLHFGNGTRLTVT.

This rearrangement joins TRBV4-3 to TRBJ2-1; 10 bases map to TRBD1. The CDR3 loop spans 16 amino acids. V shed 4 bases, J shed 9 bases, and the junction held 12 bases outside the gene matches. Germline CDR1 and CDR2: LGHNA and YSLEER. CDR3 nucleotides: TGCGCCAGCAGCCCCGCCGGGACAGGGGCATGGGGTGAGCAGTTCTTC. Protein product: CASSPAGTGAWGEQFF.

V usage is TRBV19 and J usage is TRBJ2-7; 8 bases are shared with TRBD1. There are 16 residues in the CDR3. Per the germline V gene, CDR1 is LNHDA and CDR2 is SQIVND (reference sequence). Trimming at V came to 6 bases and at J to 1 base, leaving 11 bases not matched to a gene. The CDR3 here is CASSPTRGRGSYEQYF. CDR3 in DNA: TGTGCCAGTAGCCCCACCAGGGGGCGTGGGTCCTACGAGCAGTACTTC.